Listed here are 18 T cell receptor beta chains from one sample, sequenced in a study of blood T cell repertoires in COVID-19. Sequencing used immunoSEQ multiplex PCR; TCRdb keeps in-frame clones, though not all of them. The table shows about 210,000 clones, with roughly four fifths occurring only once. The specimen sequenced was peripheral blood. The receptors originated from a woman in her forties or fifties with active or convalescent COVID-19.

This clone has a handful of counts. The chain uses TRBV7-9 and TRBJ2-1, with no clear D. The CDR3 length is 14 residues. V shed 2 bases and J shed 9 bases, with 14 bases lying between them. The germline gives CDR1 SEHNR, CDR2 FQNEAQ (reference sequence). CDR3 loop: CASSLSPLVSEQFF. The DNA of the CDR3 is TGTGCCAGCAGCTTATCGCCGCTAGTTAGTGAGCAGTTCTTC.

The chain carries TRBV3-1 (or the pseudogene TRBV3-2) and TRBJ1-5, with D possibly being TRBD1 (6 bases). The V end was cut by 6 bases, the J end by 6 bases, with 15 bases between. CDR1 LGHDT and CDR2 YNNKEL come from the germline V gene (reference sequence). This CDR3 has 14 amino acids. The CDR3 DNA follows: TGTGCCAGCAGTCAGCAAAGGGGGGGTCAGCCCCAGCATTTT. Its protein is CASSQQRGGQPQHF.

The CDR3: CASSPPSRDGYTF. The CDR3 DNA is TGTGCCAGCTCACCACCGTCCAGGGATGGCTACACCTTC. This rearrangement joins TRBV18 to TRBJ1-2, with D tentatively TRBD1 (5 bases). V was pared by 0 bases and J by 6 bases, with 8 bases between. Germline-derived CDR1 and CDR2 are KGHSH and LQKENI. CDR3 size: 13 residues. The variable domain in full, with the rest retrieved from reference TRBV18 and TRBJ1-2, is NAGVMQNPRHLVRRRGQEARLRCSPMKGHSHVYWYRQLPEEGLKFMVYLQKENIIDESGMPKERFSAEFPKEGPSILRIQQVVRGDSAAYFCASSPPSRDGYTFGSGTRLTVV.

This chain joins TRBV19 and TRBJ2-3; 9 nucleotides match TRBD2. Germline-derived CDR1 and CDR2 are LNHDA and SQIVND (reference sequence). This CDR3 has 15 amino acids. Losses at the gene ends were 5 bases for V and 2 bases for J; bases not matched to a gene: 5. This CDR3 is CASSAGGPLTDTQYF. CDR3 nucleotides: TGTGCCAGTAGTGCGGGGGGGCCTCTCACAGATACGCAGTATTTT. Looking up the rest from reference TRBV19 and TRBJ2-3 gives the full variable domain: DGGITQSPKYLFRKEGQNVTLSCEQNLNHDAMYWYRQDPGQGLRLIYYSQIVNDFQKGDIAEGYSVSREKKESFPLTVTSAQKNPTAFYLCASSAGGPLTDTQYFGPGTRLTVL.

V and J are TRBV24-1 and TRBJ1-1, with D uncertain. The germline gives CDR1 KGHDR, CDR2 SFDVKD. The germline V and J ends were trimmed by 5 bases and 3 bases, with 9 bases remaining between them. The CDR3 extends over 13 amino acids. The CDR3 spells CATSGGVHTEAFF. The CDR3 region has the DNA TGTGCCACCAGTGGCGGGGTTCACACTGAAGCTTTCTTT.

The rearrangement joins TRBV14 to TRBJ2-1; 8 bases are a match to TRBD2. Per germline, CDR1 SGHDN and CDR2 FVKESK. The CDR3 spans 17 residues. The V and J ends lost 4 bases and 3 bases, in that order; junction bases with no gene match: 11. The DNA for the CDR3 is TGTGCCAGCAGCCCCCCGGCCCCAGGGACTAGCTACAATGAGCAGTTCTTC. Translation gives CASSPPAPGTSYNEQFF.

This clone has a handful of counts. The chain is built from TRBV9 and TRBJ1-2; D call uncertain. Trimming took off 3 bases at V and 2 bases at J, with 23 bases between the two ends. Germline CDR1 reads SGDLS; CDR2 reads YYNGEE. The CDR3 runs 18 residues. As DNA, the CDR3 is TGTGCCAGCAGCGAGAGAGACTTAGACCCCCACTTGAACTATGGCTACACCTTC. Its translation is CASSERDLDPHLNYGYTF.

The chain is built from TRBV4-1 and TRBJ1-1, with D perhaps matching TRBD1 (5 bases). Germline V gene data show CDR1 as MGHRA and CDR2 as YSYEKL. The germline V and J ends were trimmed by 6 bases and 1 base, with 18 bases remaining between them. The CDR3 has 16 residues. The CDR3 sequence: CASRSLGRGSNTEAFF. The DNA of the CDR3 is TGCGCCAGCAGGTCATTGGGGAGGGGATCGAACACTGAAGCTTTCTTT.

The chain couples TRBV10-3 to TRBJ2-5, with 14 bases that match TRBD2. Unmatched junction bases numbered 5, after V lost 9 bases and J lost 5 bases. The CDR3 is made up of 14 amino acids. Germline lookup yields CDR1 ENHRY and CDR2 SYGVKD. The CDR3 spells CAIGTSGSGETQYF. CDR3 bases: TGTGCCATAGGGACTAGCGGGAGCGGGGAGACCCAGTACTTC.

The chain joins TRBV5-5 to TRBJ1-2; the D is unclear. V was pared by 2 bases and J by 1 base, with 6 bases between. This CDR3 contains 13 residues. Germline V lookup: CDR1 SGHKS, CDR2 YYEKEE (reference sequence). In DNA, the CDR3 is TGTGCCAGCAGCTTCCGGAGTAACTATGGCTACACCTTC. Translation: CASSFRSNYGYTF.

This chain uses TRBV29-1 with TRBJ1-1; 7 bases match TRBD1. CDR1 and CDR2 (germline): SQVTM, ANQGSEA. V was clipped by 4 bases and J by 8 bases; unmatched bases: 7. The CDR3 is 12 residues long. The CDR3 coding sequence is TGCAGCGTTGTCAACGACAGGGTCGAAGCTTTCTTT. It specifies CSVVNDRVEAFF.

The chain recombines TRBV6-5 with TRBJ1-2; possible D gene TRBD1, 5 bases. This CDR3 is built from 15 residues. Trimming removed 5 bases at V and 2 bases at J, with 15 bases between. The germline V gene has CDR1 MNHEY and CDR2 SVGAGI. In DNA form, the CDR3 reads TGTGCCAGCAGTCGGGGACTGCCAGAGAACTATGGCTACACCTTC. Encoded protein: CASSRGLPENYGYTF.

The rearrangement joins TRBV15 to TRBJ2-2; 7 bases line up with TRBD2. CDR1 LNHNV and CDR2 YYDKDF come from the germline V gene (reference sequence). The V segment lost 6 bases and the J segment 2 bases; nucleotides outside the gene matches: 6. This CDR3 spans 15 amino acids. CDR3 sequence reads: CATSPGGGNTGELFF. DNA for the CDR3: TGTGCCACCAGTCCGGGGGGAGGCAACACCGGGGAGCTGTTTTTT.

This chain uses TRBV20-1 with TRBJ2-3, with D possibly TRBD2 on 6 matching bases. Germline CDR1 and CDR2: DFQATT and SNEGSKA (reference sequence). The CDR3 runs to 15 residues. Trimming took 3 bases from V and 7 from J, leaving 20 bases between them. The CDR3 reads CSASQRSTGGNTQYF. The CDR3 nucleotides are TGCAGTGCTAGTCAGCGGAGCACCGGGGGAAATACGCAGTATTTT.

The chain couples TRBV6-4 to TRBJ2-7, with D possibly matching TRBD1 (6 bases). This CDR3 is built from 13 residues. Looked up from germline, CDR1 is MRHNA and CDR2 is SNTAGT. V was cut by 8 bases and J by 4 bases, with 15 bases left in between. CDR3 coding DNA: TGTGCCAGCCTATATGAGGGGGTTTACGAGCAGTACGTC. Residues: CASLYEGVYEQYV.

This clone appeared a few times. V usage is TRBV20-1 and J usage is TRBJ1-1, with unresolved D. Germline CDR1 DFQATT, CDR2 SNEGSKA (reference sequence). Trimming took off 7 bases at V and 5 bases at J, with 5 bases between the two ends. This CDR3 has 9 residues. The CDR3 protein is CSVGTEAFF. The CDR3 DNA is TGCAGTGTCGGTACTGAAGCTTTCTTT.

This clone turned up a few times. This rearrangement joins TRBV24-1 to TRBJ2-1; maybe TRBD2 (6 bases). CDR3 length: 14 amino acids. Trimming removed 10 bases at V and 8 bases at J, with 20 bases between. Germline V gene data show CDR1 as KGHDR and CDR2 as SFDVKD. DNA for the CDR3: TGTGCCACGGCCGGGGGTCTGGGGATCGATGAGCAGTTCTTC. This encodes CATAGGLGIDEQFF.

V usage is TRBV5-1 and J usage is TRBJ2-5, with D uncertain. The V end was cut by 4 bases, the J end by 3 bases, with 13 bases between. CDR3 length equals 14 residues. Germline loops: CDR1 SGHRS, CDR2 YFSETQ. The CDR3 spells CASSRLSVEETQYF. CDR3 nucleotide sequence: TGCGCCAGCAGCCGCCTAAGTGTGGAAGAGACCCAGTACTTC. Full variable domain (outside the CDR3, taken from reference TRBV5-1 and TRBJ2-5): KAGVTQTPRYLIKTRGQQVTLSCSPISGHRSVSWYQQTPGQGLQFLFEYFSETQRNKGNFPGRFSGRQFSNSRSEMNVSTLELGDSALYLCASSRLSVEETQYFGPGTRLLVL.